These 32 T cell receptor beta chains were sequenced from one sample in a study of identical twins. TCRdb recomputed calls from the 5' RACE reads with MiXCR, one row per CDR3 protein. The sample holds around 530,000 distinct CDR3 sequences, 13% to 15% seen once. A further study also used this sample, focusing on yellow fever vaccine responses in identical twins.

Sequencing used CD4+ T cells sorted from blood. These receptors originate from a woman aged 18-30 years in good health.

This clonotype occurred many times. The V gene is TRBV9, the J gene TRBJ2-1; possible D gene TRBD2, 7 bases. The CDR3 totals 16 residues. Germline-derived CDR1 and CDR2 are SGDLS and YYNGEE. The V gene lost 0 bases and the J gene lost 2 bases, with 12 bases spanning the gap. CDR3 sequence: CASSVGVGGPYNEQFF. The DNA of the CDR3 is TGTGCCAGCAGCGTAGGTGTGGGGGGGCCCTACAATGAGCAGTTCTTC.

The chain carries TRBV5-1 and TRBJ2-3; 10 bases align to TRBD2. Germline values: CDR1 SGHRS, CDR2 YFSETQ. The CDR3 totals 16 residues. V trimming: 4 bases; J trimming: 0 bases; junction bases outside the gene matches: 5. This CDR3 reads CASSPRAGGSTDTQYF. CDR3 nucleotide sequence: TGCGCCAGCAGCCCCCGAGCGGGAGGGAGCACAGATACGCAGTATTTT.

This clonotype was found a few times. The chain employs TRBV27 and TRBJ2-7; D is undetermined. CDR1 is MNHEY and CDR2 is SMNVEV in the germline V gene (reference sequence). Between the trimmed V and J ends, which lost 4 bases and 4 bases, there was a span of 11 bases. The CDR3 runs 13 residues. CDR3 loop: CASSSSGAYEQYV. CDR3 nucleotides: TGTGCCAGCAGTTCGTCCGGCGCATACGAGCAGTACGTC.

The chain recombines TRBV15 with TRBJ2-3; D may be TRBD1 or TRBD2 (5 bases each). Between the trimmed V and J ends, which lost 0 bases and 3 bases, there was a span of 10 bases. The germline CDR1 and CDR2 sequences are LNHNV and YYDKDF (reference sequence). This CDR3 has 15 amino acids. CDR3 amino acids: CATSRDKGPTDTQYF. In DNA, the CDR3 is TGTGCCACCAGCAGAGATAAGGGACCAACAGATACGCAGTATTTT.

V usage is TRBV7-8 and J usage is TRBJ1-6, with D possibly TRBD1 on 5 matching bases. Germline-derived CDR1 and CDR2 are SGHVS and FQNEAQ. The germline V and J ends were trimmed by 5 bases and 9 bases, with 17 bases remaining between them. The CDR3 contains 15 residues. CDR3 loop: CASSPLRGTTSPLHF. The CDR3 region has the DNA TGTGCCAGCAGCCCACTACGGGGGACGACTTCACCCCTCCACTTT.

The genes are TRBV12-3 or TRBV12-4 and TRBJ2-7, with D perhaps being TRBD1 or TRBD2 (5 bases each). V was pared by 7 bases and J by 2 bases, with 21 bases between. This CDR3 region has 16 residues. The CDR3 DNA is TGTGCCAGCATCAGAGAGGGGAGATTAACCCCCTACGAGCAGTACTTC. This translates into CASIREGRLTPYEQYF.

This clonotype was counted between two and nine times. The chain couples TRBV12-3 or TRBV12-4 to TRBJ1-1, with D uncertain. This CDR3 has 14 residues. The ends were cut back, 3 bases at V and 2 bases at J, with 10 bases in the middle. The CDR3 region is CASSLEQINTEAFF. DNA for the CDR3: TGTGCCAGCAGTTTGGAACAGATAAACACTGAAGCTTTCTTT.

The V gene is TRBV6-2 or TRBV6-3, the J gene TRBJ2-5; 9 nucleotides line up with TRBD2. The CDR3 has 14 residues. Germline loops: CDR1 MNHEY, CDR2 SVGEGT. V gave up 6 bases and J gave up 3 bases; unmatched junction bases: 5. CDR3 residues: CASRISGGKETQYF. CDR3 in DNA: TGTGCCAGCAGAATAAGCGGGGGGAAAGAGACCCAGTACTTC.

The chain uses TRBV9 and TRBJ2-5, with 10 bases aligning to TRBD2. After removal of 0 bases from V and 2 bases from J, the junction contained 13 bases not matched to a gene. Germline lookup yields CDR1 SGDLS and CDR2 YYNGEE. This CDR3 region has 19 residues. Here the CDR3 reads CASSVEASGRYARQETQYF. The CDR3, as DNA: TGTGCCAGCAGCGTAGAGGCTAGCGGGAGATATGCAAGGCAAGAGACCCAGTACTTC.

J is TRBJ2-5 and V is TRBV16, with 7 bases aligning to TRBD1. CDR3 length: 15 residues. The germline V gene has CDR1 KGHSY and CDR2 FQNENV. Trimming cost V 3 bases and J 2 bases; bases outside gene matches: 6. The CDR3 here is CASSQIQGPQETQYF. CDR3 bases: TGTGCCAGCAGCCAGATACAGGGGCCTCAAGAGACCCAGTACTTC.

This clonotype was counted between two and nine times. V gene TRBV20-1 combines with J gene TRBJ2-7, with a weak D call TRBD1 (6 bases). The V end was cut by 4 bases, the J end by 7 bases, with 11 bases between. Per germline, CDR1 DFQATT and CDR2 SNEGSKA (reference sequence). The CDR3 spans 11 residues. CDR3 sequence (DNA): TGCAGTGCTAAGGGGGAAGGGGAGCAGTACTTC. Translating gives CSAKGEGEQYF.

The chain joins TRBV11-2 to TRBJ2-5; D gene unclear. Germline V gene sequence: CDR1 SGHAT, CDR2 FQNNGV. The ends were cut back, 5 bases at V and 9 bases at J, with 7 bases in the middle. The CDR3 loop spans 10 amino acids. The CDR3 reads CASSNGPQYF. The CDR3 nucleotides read TGTGCCAGCAGCAACGGGCCCCAGTACTTC.

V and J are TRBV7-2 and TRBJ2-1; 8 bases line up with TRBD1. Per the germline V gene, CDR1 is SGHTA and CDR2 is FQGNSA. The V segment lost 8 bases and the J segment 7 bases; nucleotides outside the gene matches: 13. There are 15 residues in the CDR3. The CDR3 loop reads CASGSRRGQRNEQFF. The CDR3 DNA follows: TGTGCCAGCGGCTCTCGCAGGGGGCAGCGGAATGAGCAGTTCTTC.

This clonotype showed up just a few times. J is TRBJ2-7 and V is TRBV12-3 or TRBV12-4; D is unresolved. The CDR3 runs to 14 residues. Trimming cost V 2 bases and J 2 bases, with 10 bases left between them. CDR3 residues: CASSLLGLTYEQYF. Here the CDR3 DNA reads TGTGCCAGCAGTTTATTGGGGTTAACCTACGAGCAGTACTTC.

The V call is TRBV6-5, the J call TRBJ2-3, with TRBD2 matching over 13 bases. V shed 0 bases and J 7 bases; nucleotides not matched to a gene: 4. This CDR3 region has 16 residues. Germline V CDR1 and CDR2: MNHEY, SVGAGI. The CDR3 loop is CASSYSGLAGVNTQYF. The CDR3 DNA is TGTGCCAGCAGTTACTCAGGACTAGCGGGAGTAAATACGCAGTATTTT.

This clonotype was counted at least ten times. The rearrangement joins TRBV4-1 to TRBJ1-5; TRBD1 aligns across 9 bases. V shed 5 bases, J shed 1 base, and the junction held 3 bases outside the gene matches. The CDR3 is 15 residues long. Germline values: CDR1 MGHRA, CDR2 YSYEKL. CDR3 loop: CASSAGQGSNQPQHF. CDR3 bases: TGCGCCAGCAGCGCGGGACAGGGCAGCAATCAGCCCCAGCATTTT.

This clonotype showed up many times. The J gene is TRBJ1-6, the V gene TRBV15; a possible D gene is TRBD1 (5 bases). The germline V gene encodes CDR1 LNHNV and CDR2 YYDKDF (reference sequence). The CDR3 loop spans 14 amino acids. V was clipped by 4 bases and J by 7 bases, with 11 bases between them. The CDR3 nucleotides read TGTGCCACCAGCAATACGGGGGGGAATTCACCCCTCCACTTT. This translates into CATSNTGGNSPLHF.

The CDR3 region has the DNA TGTGCCAGCAGTCCTGAGTTGAAGTGGAATGAGCAGTTCTTC. It translates to CASSPELKWNEQFF. The gene calls are TRBV12-3 or TRBV12-4 and TRBJ2-1, with D unresolved. The germline V and J ends were trimmed by 5 bases and 7 bases, with 15 bases remaining between them. This CDR3 has 14 amino acids.

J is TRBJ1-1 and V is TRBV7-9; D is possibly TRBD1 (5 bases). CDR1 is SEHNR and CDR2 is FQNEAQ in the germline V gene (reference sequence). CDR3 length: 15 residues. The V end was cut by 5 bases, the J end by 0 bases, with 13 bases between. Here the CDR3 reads CASSTKGMMNTEAFF. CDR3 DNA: TGTGCCAGCAGCACCAAGGGGATGATGAACACTGAAGCTTTCTTT.

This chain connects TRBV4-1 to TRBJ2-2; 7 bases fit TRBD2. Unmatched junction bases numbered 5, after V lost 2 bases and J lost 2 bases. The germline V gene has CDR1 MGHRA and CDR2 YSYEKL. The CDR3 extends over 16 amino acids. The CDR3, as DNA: TGCGCCAGCAGCCAACGTGAGCGGGAAAACACCGGGGAGCTGTTTTTT. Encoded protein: CASSQRERENTGELFF.

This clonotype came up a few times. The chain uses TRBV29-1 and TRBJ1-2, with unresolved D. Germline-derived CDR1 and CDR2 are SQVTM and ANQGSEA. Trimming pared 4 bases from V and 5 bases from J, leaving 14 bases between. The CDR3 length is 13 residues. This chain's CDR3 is CSVAGQAGYGYTF. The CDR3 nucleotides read TGCAGCGTTGCGGGTCAGGCGGGATATGGCTACACCTTC.

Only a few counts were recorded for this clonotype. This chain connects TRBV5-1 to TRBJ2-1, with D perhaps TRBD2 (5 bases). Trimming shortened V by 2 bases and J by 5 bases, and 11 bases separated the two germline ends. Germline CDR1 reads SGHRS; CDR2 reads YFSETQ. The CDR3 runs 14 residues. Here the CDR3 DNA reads TGCGCCAGCAGCTTTCAAGCGGCGGACAATGAGCAGTTCTTC. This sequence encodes CASSFQAADNEQFF.

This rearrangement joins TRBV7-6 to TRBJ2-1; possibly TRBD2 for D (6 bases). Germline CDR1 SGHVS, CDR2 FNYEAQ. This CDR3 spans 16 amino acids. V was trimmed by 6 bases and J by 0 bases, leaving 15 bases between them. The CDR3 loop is CASSPIAASSYNEQFF. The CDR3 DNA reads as TGTGCCAGCAGTCCTATAGCGGCTTCCTCCTACAATGAGCAGTTCTTC.

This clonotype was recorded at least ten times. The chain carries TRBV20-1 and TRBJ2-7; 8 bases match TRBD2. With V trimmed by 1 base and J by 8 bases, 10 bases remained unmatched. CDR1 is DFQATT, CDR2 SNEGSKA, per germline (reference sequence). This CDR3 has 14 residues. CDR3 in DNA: TGCAGTGCTAGAGGTGATTCGGGGGGGCGTAAGCAGTACGTC. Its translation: CSARGDSGGRKQYV.

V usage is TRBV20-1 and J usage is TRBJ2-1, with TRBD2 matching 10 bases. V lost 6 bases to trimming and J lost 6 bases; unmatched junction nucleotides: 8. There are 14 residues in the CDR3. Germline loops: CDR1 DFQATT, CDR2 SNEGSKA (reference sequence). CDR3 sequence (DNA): TGCAGTGCGGTTTCGAGCGGGAGGGGCAATGAGCAGTTCTTC. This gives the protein CSAVSSGRGNEQFF.

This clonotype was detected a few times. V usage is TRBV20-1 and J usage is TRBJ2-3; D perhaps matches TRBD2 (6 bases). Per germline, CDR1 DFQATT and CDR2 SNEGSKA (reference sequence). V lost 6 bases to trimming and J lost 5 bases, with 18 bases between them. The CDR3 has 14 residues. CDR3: CSAPRGAQRDTQYF. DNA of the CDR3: TGCAGTGCGCCGCGGGGCGCGCAGAGAGATACGCAGTATTTT.

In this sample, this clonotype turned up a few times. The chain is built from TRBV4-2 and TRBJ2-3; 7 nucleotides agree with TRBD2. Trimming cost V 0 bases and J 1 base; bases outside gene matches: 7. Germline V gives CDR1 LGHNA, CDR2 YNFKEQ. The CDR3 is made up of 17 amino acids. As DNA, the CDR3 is TGTGCCAGCAGCCAAGACTGGCTAGCGGAAGGCACAGATACGCAGTATTTT. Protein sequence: CASSQDWLAEGTDTQYF.

The CDR3 nucleotides are TGTGCCAGCAGTCAAACCCTAGGAGGGGGTGAATACAATGAGCAGTTCTTC. Translated: CASSQTLGGGEYNEQFF. The chain combines TRBV4-2 with TRBJ2-1; perhaps D is TRBD1 or TRBD2 (6 bases each). The CDR3 runs to 17 residues. The germline gives CDR1 LGHNA, CDR2 YNFKEQ. The V end was cut by 6 bases, the J end by 4 bases, with 22 bases between.

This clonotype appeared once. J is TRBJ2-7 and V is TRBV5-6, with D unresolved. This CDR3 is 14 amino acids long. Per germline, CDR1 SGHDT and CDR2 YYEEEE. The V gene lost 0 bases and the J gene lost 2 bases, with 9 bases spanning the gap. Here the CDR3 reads CASSLGFTTYEQYF. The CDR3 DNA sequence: TGTGCCAGCAGCTTGGGGTTCACCACCTACGAGCAGTACTTC.

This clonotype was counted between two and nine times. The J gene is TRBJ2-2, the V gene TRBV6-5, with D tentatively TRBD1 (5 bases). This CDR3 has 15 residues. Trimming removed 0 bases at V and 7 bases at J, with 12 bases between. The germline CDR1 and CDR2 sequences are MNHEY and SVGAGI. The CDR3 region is CASSYSEPGHGELFF. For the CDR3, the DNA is TGTGCCAGCAGTTACTCGGAACCAGGGCACGGGGAGCTGTTTTTT.

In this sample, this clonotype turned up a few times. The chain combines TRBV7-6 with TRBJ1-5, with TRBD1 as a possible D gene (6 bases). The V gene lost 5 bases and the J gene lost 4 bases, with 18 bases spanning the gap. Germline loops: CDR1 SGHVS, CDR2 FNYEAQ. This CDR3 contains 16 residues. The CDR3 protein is CASSIEQGRSNQPQHF. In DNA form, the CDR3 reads TGTGCCAGCAGCATCGAACAGGGTAGGAGTAATCAGCCCCAGCATTTT.

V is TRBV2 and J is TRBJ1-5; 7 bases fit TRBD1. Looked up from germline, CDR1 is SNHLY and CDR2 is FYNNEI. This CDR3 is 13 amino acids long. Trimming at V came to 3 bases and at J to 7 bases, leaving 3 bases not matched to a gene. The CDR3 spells CASSDTGVQPQHF. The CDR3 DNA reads TGTGCCAGCAGTGACACAGGGGTCCAGCCCCAGCATTTT.